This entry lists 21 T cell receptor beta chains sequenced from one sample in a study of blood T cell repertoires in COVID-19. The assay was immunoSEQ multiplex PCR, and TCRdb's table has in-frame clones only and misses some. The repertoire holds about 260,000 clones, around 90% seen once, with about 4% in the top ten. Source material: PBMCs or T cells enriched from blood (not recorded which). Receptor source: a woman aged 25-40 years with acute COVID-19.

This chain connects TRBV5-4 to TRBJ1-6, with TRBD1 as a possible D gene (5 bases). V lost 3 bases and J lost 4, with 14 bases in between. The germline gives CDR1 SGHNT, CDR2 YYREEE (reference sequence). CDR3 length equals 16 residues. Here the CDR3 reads CASSSDPDRYNSPLHF. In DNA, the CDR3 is TGTGCCAGCAGCTCGGACCCTGACAGATATAATTCACCCCTCCACTTT. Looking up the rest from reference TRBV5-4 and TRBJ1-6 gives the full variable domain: ETGVTQSPTHLIKTRGQQVTLRCSSQSGHNTVSWYQQALGQGPQFIFQYYREEENGRGNFPPRFSGLQFPNYSSELNVNALELDDSALYLCASSSDPDRYNSPLHFGNGTRLTVT.

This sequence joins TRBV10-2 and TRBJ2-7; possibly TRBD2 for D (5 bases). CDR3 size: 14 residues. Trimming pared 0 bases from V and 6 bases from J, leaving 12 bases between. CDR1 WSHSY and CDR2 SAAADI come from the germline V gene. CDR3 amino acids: CASSESSMDSEQYF. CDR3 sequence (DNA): TGCGCCAGCAGTGAGTCGTCCATGGACTCCGAGCAGTACTTC.

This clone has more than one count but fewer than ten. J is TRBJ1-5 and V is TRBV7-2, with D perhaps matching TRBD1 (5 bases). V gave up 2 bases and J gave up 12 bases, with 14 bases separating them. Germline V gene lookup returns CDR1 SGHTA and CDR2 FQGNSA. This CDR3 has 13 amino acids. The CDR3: CASSLWGGDFQHF. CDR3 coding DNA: TGTGCCAGCAGCTTATGGGGTGGGGACTTCCAGCATTTT.

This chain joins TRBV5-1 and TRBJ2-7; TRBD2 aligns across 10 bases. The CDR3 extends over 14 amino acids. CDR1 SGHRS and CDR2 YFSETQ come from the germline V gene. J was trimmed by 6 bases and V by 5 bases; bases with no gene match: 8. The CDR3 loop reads CASSPSGSLAEQYF. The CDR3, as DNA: TGCGCCAGCAGTCCTAGCGGGAGTCTGGCCGAGCAGTACTTC.

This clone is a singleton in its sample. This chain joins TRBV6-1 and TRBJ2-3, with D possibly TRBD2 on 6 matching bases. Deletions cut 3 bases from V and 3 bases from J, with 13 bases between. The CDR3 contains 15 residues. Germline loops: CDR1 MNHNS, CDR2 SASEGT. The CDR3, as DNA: TGTGCCAGCAGTGAGGACGGGAGCCCAACAGATACGCAGTATTTT. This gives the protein CASSEDGSPTDTQYF.

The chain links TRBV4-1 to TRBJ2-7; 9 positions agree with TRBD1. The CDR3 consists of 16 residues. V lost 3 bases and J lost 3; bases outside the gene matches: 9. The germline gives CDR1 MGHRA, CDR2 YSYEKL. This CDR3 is CASSHGTGTGHYEQYF. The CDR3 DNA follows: TGCGCCAGCAGCCACGGCACCGGGACAGGGCACTACGAGCAGTACTTC.

This chain's CDR3 is CASSHPVGLQYF. In DNA, the CDR3 is TGTGCCAGCAGCCACCCTGTGGGGCTTCAGTACTTC. The V call is TRBV7-8, the J call TRBJ2-4, with D possibly matching TRBD1 (5 bases). The CDR3 runs 12 residues. Trimming left V 5 bases short and J 11 bases short, with 13 bases between. The germline V gene has CDR1 SGHVS and CDR2 FQNEAQ.

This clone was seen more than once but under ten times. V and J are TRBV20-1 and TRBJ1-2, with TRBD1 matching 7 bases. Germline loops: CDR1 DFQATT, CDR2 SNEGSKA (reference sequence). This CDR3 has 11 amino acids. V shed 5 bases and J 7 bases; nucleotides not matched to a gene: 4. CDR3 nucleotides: TGCAGTGCTGAGGGGGCGGTTGGCTACACCTTC. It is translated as CSAEGAVGYTF.

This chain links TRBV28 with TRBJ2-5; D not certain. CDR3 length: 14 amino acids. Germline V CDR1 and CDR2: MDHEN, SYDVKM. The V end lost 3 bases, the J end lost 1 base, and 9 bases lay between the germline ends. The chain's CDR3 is CASSFQRLQETQYF. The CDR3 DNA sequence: TGTGCCAGCAGTTTTCAGCGCCTCCAAGAGACCCAGTACTTC.

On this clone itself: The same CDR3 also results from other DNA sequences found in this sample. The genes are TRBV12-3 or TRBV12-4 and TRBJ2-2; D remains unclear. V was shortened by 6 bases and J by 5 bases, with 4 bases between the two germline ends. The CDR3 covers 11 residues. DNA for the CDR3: TGTGCCAGCAGCAGGACCGGGGAGCTGTTTTTT. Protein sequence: CASSRTGELFF.

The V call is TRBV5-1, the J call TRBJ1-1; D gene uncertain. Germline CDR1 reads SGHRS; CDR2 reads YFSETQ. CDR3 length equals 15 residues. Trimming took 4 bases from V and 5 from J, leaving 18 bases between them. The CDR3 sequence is CASSARGSKRTEAFF. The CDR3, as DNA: TGCGCCAGCAGCGCCCGAGGTTCAAAGAGGACTGAAGCTTTCTTT.

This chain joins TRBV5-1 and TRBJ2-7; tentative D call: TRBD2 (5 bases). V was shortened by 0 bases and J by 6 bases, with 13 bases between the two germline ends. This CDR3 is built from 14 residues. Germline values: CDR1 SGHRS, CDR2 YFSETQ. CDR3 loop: CASSLAGKEAEQYF. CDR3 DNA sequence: TGCGCCAGCAGCTTGGCCGGGAAAGAGGCCGAGCAGTACTTC.

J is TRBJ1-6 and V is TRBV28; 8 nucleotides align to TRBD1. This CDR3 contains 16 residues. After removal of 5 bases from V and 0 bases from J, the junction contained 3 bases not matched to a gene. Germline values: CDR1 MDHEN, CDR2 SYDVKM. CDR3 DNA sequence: TGTGCCAGCAGTGCCGGACAGGGCTCCTATAATTCACCCCTCCACTTT. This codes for CASSAGQGSYNSPLHF.

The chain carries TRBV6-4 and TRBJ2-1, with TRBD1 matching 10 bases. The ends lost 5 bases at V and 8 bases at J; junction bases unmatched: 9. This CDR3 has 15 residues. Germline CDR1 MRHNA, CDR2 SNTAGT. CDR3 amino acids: CASSSETGGFYEQFF. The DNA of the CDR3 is TGTGCCAGCAGTTCCGAGACAGGGGGCTTCTATGAGCAGTTCTTC.

The CDR3 region is CSVLSGSSYEQYF. The CDR3 coding sequence is TGCAGCGTTTTAAGCGGAAGCTCCTACGAGCAGTACTTC. The gene calls are TRBV29-1 and TRBJ2-7; maybe TRBD2 (5 bases). The CDR3 loop spans 13 amino acids. Germline assignment: CDR1 SQVTM and CDR2 ANQGSEA. V was shortened by 5 bases and J by 0 bases, with 11 bases between the two germline ends.

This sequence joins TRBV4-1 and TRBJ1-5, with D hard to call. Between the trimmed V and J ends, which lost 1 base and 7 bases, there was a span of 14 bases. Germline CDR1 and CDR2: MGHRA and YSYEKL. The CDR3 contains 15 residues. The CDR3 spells CASSQVKQVGQPQHF. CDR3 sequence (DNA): TGCGCCAGCAGCCAAGTTAAGCAGGTCGGACAGCCCCAGCATTTT.

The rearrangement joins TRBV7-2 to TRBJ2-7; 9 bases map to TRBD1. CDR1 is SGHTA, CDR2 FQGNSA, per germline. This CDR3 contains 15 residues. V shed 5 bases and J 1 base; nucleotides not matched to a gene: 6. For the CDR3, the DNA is TGTGCCAGCAGCCGTTCAGGGACAGGGTCCTACGAGCAGTACTTC. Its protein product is CASSRSGTGSYEQYF.

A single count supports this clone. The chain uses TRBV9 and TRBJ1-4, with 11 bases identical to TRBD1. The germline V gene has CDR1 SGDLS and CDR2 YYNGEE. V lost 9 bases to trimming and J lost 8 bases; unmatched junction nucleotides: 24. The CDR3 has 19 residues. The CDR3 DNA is TGTGCCACCTCCGGGACAGGGGGACAGGGGAACGAGGATAAAGAAAAACTGTTTTTT. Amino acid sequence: CATSGTGGQGNEDKEKLFF.

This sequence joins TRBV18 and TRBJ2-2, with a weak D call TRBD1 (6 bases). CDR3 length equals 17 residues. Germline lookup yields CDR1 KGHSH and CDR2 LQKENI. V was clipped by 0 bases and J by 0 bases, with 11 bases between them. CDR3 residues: CASSPPGQDSNTGELFF. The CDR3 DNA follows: TGTGCCAGCTCACCACCGGGACAAGACTCGAACACCGGGGAGCTGTTTTTT.

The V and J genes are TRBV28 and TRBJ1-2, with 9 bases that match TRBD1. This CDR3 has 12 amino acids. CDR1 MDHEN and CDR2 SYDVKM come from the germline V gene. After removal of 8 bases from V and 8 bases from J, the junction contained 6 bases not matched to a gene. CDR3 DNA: TGTGCCAGCTCACAGGGGGCGGAAGGCTACACCTTC. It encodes CASSQGAEGYTF.

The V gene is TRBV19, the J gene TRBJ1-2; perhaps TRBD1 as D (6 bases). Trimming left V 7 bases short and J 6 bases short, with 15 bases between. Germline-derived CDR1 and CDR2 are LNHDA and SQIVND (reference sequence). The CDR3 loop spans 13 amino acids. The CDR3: CASNRDPFDGYTF. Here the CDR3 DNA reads TGTGCCAGTAACAGGGATCCCTTTGATGGCTACACCTTC.